These 28 T cell receptor beta chains originate from one sample sequenced in a study of Graves' ophthalmopathy and Graves' hyperthyroidism (dated by TCRdb to 2016 to 2018). TCRdb shows the sequencer as Illumina HiSeq 2000. For repertoire sequencing, the TCR beta CDR3 regions were amplified from RNA transcripts. The first round of RT-PCR was done with HTBI primers and the Qiagen OneStep RT-PCR kit, and was followed by a second round of multiplex PCR, then size selection and purification. The public sequencing data were trimmed at Q25 with fastp and processed into clonotypes with MiXCR by TCRdb, which kept only in-frame beta chains. Records with the same CDR3 protein are collapsed into one entry carrying the most frequent genes and DNA. Present in this sample are under 250,000 distinct CDR3 sequences, over 25% of which were seen just once. The leading ten clones occupy approximately 8.2% of the sample.

The material sequenced was peripheral blood. Every receptor here comes from a man in his fifties with Graves' ophthalmopathy. Donor details come from another sample of the same person, matched by shared clones.

This clonotype was recorded at least ten times. The chain has TRBV6-1 and TRBJ2-5; D possibly matches TRBD1 or TRBD2 (6 bases each). Germline V CDR1 and CDR2: MNHNS, SASEGT. CDR3 size: 15 residues. Deletions cut 4 bases from V and 5 bases from J, with 17 bases between. CDR3 region: CASSGRSRGRETQYF. The CDR3, as DNA: TGTGCCAGCAGTGGTCGGAGTCGGGGGCGGGAGACCCAGTACTTC.

At least ten counts were recorded for this clonotype. This chain connects TRBV5-1 to TRBJ2-7, with D unresolved. Per germline, CDR1 SGHRS and CDR2 YFSETQ. There are 15 residues in the CDR3. V was shortened by 0 bases and J by 0 bases, with 10 bases between the two germline ends. The CDR3: CASSLGGTNSYEQYF. Written as DNA, the CDR3 is TGCGCCAGCAGCTTGGGAGGCACTAACTCCTACGAGCAGTACTTC.

This sequence joins TRBV7-2 and TRBJ2-7, with D tentatively TRBD1 or TRBD2 (5 bases each). Germline V gene lookup returns CDR1 SGHTA and CDR2 FQGNSA. This CDR3 spans 13 amino acids. The V end was cut by 5 bases, the J end by 7 bases, with 15 bases between. The CDR3 sequence is CASSMDGTGEQYF. The CDR3 DNA follows: TGTGCCAGCAGCATGGACGGGACGGGGGAGCAGTACTTC.

This clonotype turned up a few times. This rearrangement joins TRBV4-3 to TRBJ2-2; D not resolved. The CDR3 totals 16 residues. Germline loops: CDR1 LGHNA, CDR2 YSLEER. The V gene lost 1 base and the J gene lost 0 bases, with 9 bases spanning the gap. The CDR3 loop is CASSQARQSNTGELFF. The CDR3 bases are TGCGCCAGCAGCCAAGCACGGCAGTCGAACACCGGGGAGCTGTTTTTT.

This clonotype was counted many times. V and J are TRBV27 and TRBJ1-1, with D possibly TRBD1 on 5 matching bases. Trimming pared 7 bases from V and 1 base from J, leaving 16 bases between. CDR1 and CDR2 (germline): MNHEY, SMNVEV (reference sequence). The CDR3 spans 15 residues. The CDR3, as DNA: TGTGCCAGCAAGGACGGAACAGGAACGAACACTGAAGCTTTCTTT. Translation: CASKDGTGTNTEAFF.

In nucleotides, the CDR3 is TGTGCCAGCAGAAGTGTCCACGAGCAGTACTTC. This gives the protein CASRSVHEQYF. The V gene is TRBV25-1, the J gene TRBJ2-7; D unresolved. The CDR3 is 11 amino acids. The germline V gene encodes CDR1 MGHDK and CDR2 SYGVNS. The V end was cut by 6 bases, the J end by 5 bases, with 8 bases between.

Many counts were recorded for this clonotype. The rearrangement joins TRBV11-2 to TRBJ2-7; 7 nucleotides align to TRBD1. The V gene's germline CDR1 is SGHAT and CDR2 FQNNGV. The CDR3 is made up of 14 amino acids. After removal of 1 base from V and 5 bases from J, the junction contained 5 bases not matched to a gene. The CDR3 nucleotides read TGTGCCAGCAGCTTAGTTCACAGGGGCCACGAGCAGTACTTC. This codes for CASSLVHRGHEQYF.

This clonotype showed up just a few times. This sequence joins TRBV20-1 and TRBJ2-2, with D possibly matching TRBD1 (6 bases). The V end was cut by 6 bases, the J end by 0 bases, with 17 bases between. The CDR3 is 16 residues long. CDR1 DFQATT and CDR2 SNEGSKA come from the germline V gene (reference sequence). The CDR3, as DNA: TGCAGTGCCCCCGGGACAAGTCCTGCGAACACCGGGGAGCTGTTTTTT. It codes for CSAPGTSPANTGELFF.

Ten or more counts support this clonotype. This chain joins TRBV7-2 and TRBJ2-2; D unclear. Germline CDR1 reads SGHTA; CDR2 reads FQGNSA. V was pared by 5 bases and J by 2 bases, with 6 bases between. The CDR3 sequence is 13 residues long. The CDR3 is CASSLRNTGELFF. CDR3 DNA: TGTGCCAGCAGCCTACGCAACACCGGGGAGCTGTTTTTT.

This clonotype has at least ten counts. The rearrangement uses TRBV12-3 or TRBV12-4 and TRBJ1-2; tentatively, D is TRBD1 (6 bases). The CDR3 contains 13 residues. Trimming left V 2 bases short and J 3 bases short, with 7 bases between. The CDR3 reads CASSLQGYYGYTF. CDR3 coding DNA: TGTGCCAGCAGTTTACAGGGGTACTATGGCTACACCTTC.

In this sample, this clonotype turned up many times. V is TRBV3-1 and J is TRBJ1-1, with TRBD1 identical over 8 bases. The CDR3 sequence is 14 residues long. Germline V gene sequence: CDR1 LGHDT, CDR2 YNNKEL (reference sequence). V gave up 5 bases and J gave up 5 bases; unmatched junction bases: 7. CDR3 loop: CASSSGQGWTEAFF. CDR3 bases: TGTGCCAGCAGCTCAGGACAGGGCTGGACTGAAGCTTTCTTT.

This clonotype was seen at least ten times. DNA for the CDR3: TGTGCCAGCAGTTTGCTTGGTGAAGCCTACGAGCAGTACTTC. It is translated as CASSLLGEAYEQYF. The chain joins TRBV27 to TRBJ2-7; D not certain. Germline V gene sequence: CDR1 MNHEY, CDR2 SMNVEV (reference sequence). Deletions cut 3 bases from V and 2 bases from J, with 11 bases between. The CDR3 loop spans 14 amino acids.

This clonotype was counted ten times or more. The V gene is TRBV4-3, the J gene TRBJ2-7; D perhaps matches TRBD2 (6 bases). The CDR3 totals 14 residues. Trimming shortened V by 4 bases and J by 1 base, and 11 bases separated the two germline ends. Germline V CDR1 and CDR2: LGHNA, YSLEER. The CDR3 nucleotides read TGCGCCAGCAGCCCTAGTGGGACTTCCTACGAGCAGTACTTC. It translates to CASSPSGTSYEQYF.

The chain couples TRBV20-1 to TRBJ2-5; no definite D call. The CDR3 is made up of 13 amino acids. CDR1 and CDR2 from the germline V gene are DFQATT and SNEGSKA (reference sequence). V was cut by 0 bases and J by 3 bases, with 8 bases left in between. The CDR3 is CSARDEVEETQYF. The CDR3 bases are TGCAGTGCTAGAGATGAGGTGGAAGAGACCCAGTACTTC.

This clonotype was counted many times. This chain joins TRBV12-3 or TRBV12-4 and TRBJ1-5; D is perhaps TRBD1 (6 bases). This CDR3 comprises 17 residues. V was clipped by 4 bases and J by 0 bases, with 16 bases between them. This CDR3 reads CASSSLGGGHSNQPQHF. The CDR3 nucleotides are TGTGCCAGCAGTTCCCTCGGTGGGGGCCATAGCAATCAGCCCCAGCATTTT.

V gene TRBV5-1 combines with J gene TRBJ1-5, with 7 bases identical to TRBD1. Germline V gene lookup returns CDR1 SGHRS and CDR2 YFSETQ. The CDR3 runs to 15 residues. V dropped 4 bases and J dropped 0; count of bases not matched to a gene: 4. CDR3 coding DNA: TGCGCCAGCAGCGAGGGACAGAATAGCAATCAGCCCCAGCATTTT. This codes for CASSEGQNSNQPQHF.

V usage is TRBV18 and J usage is TRBJ2-5; D uncertain. The CDR3 has 16 residues. Germline V gene data show CDR1 as KGHSH and CDR2 as LQKENI. V was pared by 3 bases and J by 4 bases, with 18 bases between. As DNA, the CDR3 is TGTGCCAGCTCACCCAGCCTTAGCTCCCGGGCAGAGACCCAGTACTTC. Translated, it gives CASSPSLSSRAETQYF.

This clonotype was observed many times. The chain has TRBV5-1 and TRBJ2-5, with TRBD1 identical over 8 bases. With V trimmed by 4 bases and J by 5 bases, 10 bases remained unmatched. Germline loops: CDR1 SGHRS, CDR2 YFSETQ. The CDR3 consists of 15 residues. The DNA of the CDR3 is TGCGCCAGCAGCGTCGACAGGGGCCCGGCGGAGACCCAGTACTTC. Translated: CASSVDRGPAETQYF.

This clonotype was recorded many times. The chain links TRBV3-1 to TRBJ1-2, with D unclear. V gave up 3 bases and J gave up 5 bases, with 19 bases separating them. The CDR3 has 16 amino acids. The germline CDR1 and CDR2 sequences are LGHDT and YNNKEL (reference sequence). CDR3 protein: CASSHESGASPYGYTF. In DNA form, the CDR3 reads TGTGCCAGCAGCCACGAGTCAGGAGCCAGTCCTTATGGCTACACCTTC.

CDR3 bases: TGCGCCAGCAGCCCCTCAGCAGCGGCGAACACCGGGGAGCTGTTTTTT. Protein product: CASSPSAAANTGELFF. This chain links TRBV5-1 with TRBJ2-2; a weak D match, TRBD2 (5 bases). The germline gives CDR1 SGHRS, CDR2 YFSETQ. This CDR3 has 16 amino acids. Trimming stripped 4 bases from V and 0 bases from J, with 13 bases between.

This clonotype occurred many times. The chain recombines TRBV12-3 or TRBV12-4 with TRBJ1-3; weak D call: TRBD1 (5 bases). The CDR3 extends over 14 amino acids. Trimming shortened V by 5 bases and J by 4 bases, and 12 bases separated the two germline ends. CDR3 nucleotides: TGTGCCAGCAGTAGGGGTATAGGAGGAAACACCATATATTTT. Translating gives CASSRGIGGNTIYF.

This clonotype was recorded many times. This chain joins TRBV7-8 and TRBJ1-2, with 9 bases matching TRBD1. The germline V gene encodes CDR1 SGHVS and CDR2 FQNEAQ. The CDR3 covers 13 residues. V was clipped by 5 bases and J by 7 bases; unmatched bases: 5. The CDR3: CASSLTGGFGYTF. The CDR3 DNA follows: TGTGCCAGCAGCCTAACAGGGGGCTTTGGCTACACCTTC.

The chain carries TRBV28 and TRBJ2-4; D perhaps matches TRBD2 (6 bases). Germline values: CDR1 MDHEN, CDR2 SYDVKM. Trimming removed 3 bases from V and 0 bases from J, with 12 bases in between. The CDR3 length is 16 residues. CDR3 region: CASSFSAGLAKNIQYF. Written as DNA, the CDR3 is TGTGCCAGCAGTTTCTCGGCGGGACTAGCCAAAAACATTCAGTACTTC. The variable domain in full, with the rest retrieved from reference TRBV28 and TRBJ2-4, is DVKVTQSSRYLVKRTGEKVFLECVQDMDHENMFWYRQDPGLGLRLIYFSYDVKMKEKGDIPEGYSVSREKKERFSLILESASTNQTSMYLCASSFSAGLAKNIQYFGAGTRLSVL.

The count of this clonotype is one. The chain links TRBV11-2 to TRBJ2-7, with 14 bases that match TRBD2. V shed 5 bases and J 7 bases; nucleotides not matched to a gene: 10. CDR1 and CDR2 from the germline V gene are SGHAT and FQNNGV. The CDR3 runs 16 residues. The DNA of the CDR3 is TGTGCCAGCAGCCCGGGAGGGACTAGCGGGAGTAGGGAGCAGTACTTC. Protein sequence: CASSPGGTSGSREQYF.

This clonotype was detected ten times or more. This chain joins TRBV10-2 and TRBJ2-7; D is unclear. V lost 10 bases, J lost 2 bases, and 9 bases lay in between. CDR1 WSHSY and CDR2 SAAADI come from the germline V gene. This CDR3 is built from 11 residues. The CDR3 sequence: CATVSTYEQYF. The CDR3 DNA follows: TGCGCCACCGTTTCTACCTACGAGCAGTACTTC.

CDR3 nucleotides: TGTGCCAGCAGCTACCGGGAACTCAATCAGCCCCAGCATTTT. It is translated as CASSYRELNQPQHF. The gene calls are TRBV6-2 or TRBV6-3 and TRBJ1-5; D ambiguous. V lost 6 bases and J lost 3, with 12 bases in between. This CDR3 is built from 14 residues. In germline, CDR1 is MNHEY, CDR2 SVGEGT.

At least ten counts were recorded for this clonotype. The rearrangement uses TRBV4-1 and TRBJ1-5, with no clear D. V was cut by 0 bases and J by 3 bases, with 9 bases left in between. The CDR3 length is 15 residues. Germline-derived CDR1 and CDR2 are MGHRA and YSYEKL. CDR3 in amino acids: CASSQDLVPNQPQHF. In DNA form, the CDR3 reads TGCGCCAGCAGCCAAGATTTGGTACCCAATCAGCCCCAGCATTTT.

The table lists this clonotype with many counts. J is TRBJ2-7 and V is TRBV28; TRBD2 is a possible D gene (5 bases). The germline V and J ends were trimmed by 0 bases and 0 bases, with 9 bases remaining between them. Germline V gives CDR1 MDHEN, CDR2 SYDVKM. The length of the CDR3 is 15 residues. CDR3 DNA sequence: TGTGCCAGCAGTTTATGGGCTAGCCCCTCCTACGAGCAGTACTTC. Its translation is CASSLWASPSYEQYF.